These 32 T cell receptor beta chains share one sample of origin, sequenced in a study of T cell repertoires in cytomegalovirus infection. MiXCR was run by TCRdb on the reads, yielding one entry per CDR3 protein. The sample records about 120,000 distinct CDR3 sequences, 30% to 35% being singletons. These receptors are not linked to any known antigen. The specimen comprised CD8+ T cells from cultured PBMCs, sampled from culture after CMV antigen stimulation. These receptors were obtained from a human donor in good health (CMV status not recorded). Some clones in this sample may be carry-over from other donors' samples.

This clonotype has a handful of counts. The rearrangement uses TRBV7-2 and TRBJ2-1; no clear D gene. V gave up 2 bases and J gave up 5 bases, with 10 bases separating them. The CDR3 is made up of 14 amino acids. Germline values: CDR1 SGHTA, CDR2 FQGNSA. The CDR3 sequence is CASSLLSWNNEQFF. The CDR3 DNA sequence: TGTGCCAGCAGCTTATTATCATGGAACAATGAGCAGTTCTTC.

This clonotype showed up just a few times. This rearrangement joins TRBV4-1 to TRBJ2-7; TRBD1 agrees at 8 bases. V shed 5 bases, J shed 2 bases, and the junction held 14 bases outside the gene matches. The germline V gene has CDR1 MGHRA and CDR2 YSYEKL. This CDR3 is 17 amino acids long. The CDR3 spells CASSYAPADRATYEQYF. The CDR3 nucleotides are TGCGCCAGCAGCTATGCCCCCGCGGACAGGGCAACCTACGAGCAGTACTTC.

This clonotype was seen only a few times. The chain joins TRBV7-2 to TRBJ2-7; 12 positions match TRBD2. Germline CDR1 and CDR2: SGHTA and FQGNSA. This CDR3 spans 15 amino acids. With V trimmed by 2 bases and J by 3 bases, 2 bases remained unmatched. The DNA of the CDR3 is TGTGCCAGCAGCTTACTAGCGGGGGGGCGCTACGAGCAGTACTTC. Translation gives CASSLLAGGRYEQYF.

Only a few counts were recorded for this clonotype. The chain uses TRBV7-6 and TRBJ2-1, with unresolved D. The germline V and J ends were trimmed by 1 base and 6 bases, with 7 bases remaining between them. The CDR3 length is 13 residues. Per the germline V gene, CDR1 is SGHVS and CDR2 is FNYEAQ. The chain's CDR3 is CASSLVGSNEQFF. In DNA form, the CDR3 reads TGTGCCAGCAGCTTAGTAGGTTCCAATGAGCAGTTCTTC. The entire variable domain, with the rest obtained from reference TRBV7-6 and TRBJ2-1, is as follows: GAGVSQSPRYKVTKRGQDVALRCDPISGHVSLYWYRQALGQGPEFLTYFNYEAQQDKSGLPNDRFSAERPEGSISTLTIQRTEQRDSAMYRCASSLVGSNEQFFGPGTRLTVL.

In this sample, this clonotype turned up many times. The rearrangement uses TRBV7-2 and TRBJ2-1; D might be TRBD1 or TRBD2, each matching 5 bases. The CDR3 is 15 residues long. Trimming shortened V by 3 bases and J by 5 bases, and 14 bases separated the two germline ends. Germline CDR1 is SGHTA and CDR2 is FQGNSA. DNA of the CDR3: TGTGCCAGCAGCTTCGGGGCCCCACCTAACAATGAGCAGTTCTTC. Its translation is CASSFGAPPNNEQFF.

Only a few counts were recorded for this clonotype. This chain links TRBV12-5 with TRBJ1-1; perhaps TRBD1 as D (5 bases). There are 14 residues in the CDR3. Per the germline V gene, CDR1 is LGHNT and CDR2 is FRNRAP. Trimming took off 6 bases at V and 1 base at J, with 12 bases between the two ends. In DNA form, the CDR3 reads TGTGCTAGTGGGGGGAACGGGGGGAACACTGAAGCTTTCTTT. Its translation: CASGGNGGNTEAFF.

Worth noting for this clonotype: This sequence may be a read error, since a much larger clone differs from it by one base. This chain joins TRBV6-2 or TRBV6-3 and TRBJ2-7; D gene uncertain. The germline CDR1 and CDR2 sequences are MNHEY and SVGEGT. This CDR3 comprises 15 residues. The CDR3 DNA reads TGTACCAGCACTCCCGCCCCCGACGGTTCCTACGAGCAGTACTTC. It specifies CTSTPAPDGSYEQYF.

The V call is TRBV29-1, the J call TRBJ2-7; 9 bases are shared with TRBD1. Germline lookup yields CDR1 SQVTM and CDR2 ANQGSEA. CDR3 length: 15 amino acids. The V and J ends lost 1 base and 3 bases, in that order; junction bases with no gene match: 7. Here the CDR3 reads CSVEAGQGGSYEQYF. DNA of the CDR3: TGCAGCGTTGAAGCGGGACAGGGAGGTAGCTACGAGCAGTACTTC.

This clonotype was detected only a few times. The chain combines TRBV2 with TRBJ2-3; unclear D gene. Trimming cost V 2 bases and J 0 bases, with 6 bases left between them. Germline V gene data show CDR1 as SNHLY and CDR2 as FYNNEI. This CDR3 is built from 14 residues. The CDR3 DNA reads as TGTGCCAGCAGTGAAAACGGGAGCACAGATACGCAGTATTTT. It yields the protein CASSENGSTDTQYF.

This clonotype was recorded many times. The CDR3 protein is CASSSQAGGMANTEAFF. In DNA form, the CDR3 reads TGTGCCAGCAGCTCCCAAGCTGGAGGGATGGCGAACACTGAAGCTTTCTTT. V and J are TRBV7-8 and TRBJ1-1; D is unclear. Germline V CDR1 and CDR2: SGHVS, FQNEAQ. The CDR3 has 17 residues. The V end lost 4 bases, the J end lost 1 base, and 19 bases lay between the germline ends.

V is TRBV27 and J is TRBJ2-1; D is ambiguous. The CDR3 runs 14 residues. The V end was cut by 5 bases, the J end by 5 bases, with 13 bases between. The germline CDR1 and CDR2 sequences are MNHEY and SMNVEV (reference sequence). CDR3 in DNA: TGTGCCAGCAGTCCGCGGAGCGCGAACAATGAGCAGTTCTTC. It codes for CASSPRSANNEQFF.

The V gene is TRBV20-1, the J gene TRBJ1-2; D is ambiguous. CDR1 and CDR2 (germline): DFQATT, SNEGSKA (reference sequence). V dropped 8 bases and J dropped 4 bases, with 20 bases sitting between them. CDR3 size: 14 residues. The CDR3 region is CSTQPGQRLYGYTF. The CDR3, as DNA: TGCAGTACACAGCCGGGCCAGAGGCTCTATGGCTACACCTTC.

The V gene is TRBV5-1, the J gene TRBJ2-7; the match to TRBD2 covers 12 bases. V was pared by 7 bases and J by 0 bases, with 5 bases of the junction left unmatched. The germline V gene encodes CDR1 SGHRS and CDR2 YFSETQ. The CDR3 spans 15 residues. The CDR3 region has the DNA TGCGCCAGCGGGAGGACTAGCGGGGCCTCCTACGAGCAGTACTTC. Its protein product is CASGRTSGASYEQYF.

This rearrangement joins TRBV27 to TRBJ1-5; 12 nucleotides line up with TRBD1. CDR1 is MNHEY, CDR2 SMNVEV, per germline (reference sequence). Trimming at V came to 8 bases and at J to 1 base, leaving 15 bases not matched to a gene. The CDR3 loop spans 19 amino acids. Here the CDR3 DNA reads TGTGCCAGCGTCCCCAAGGGGACAGGGGGCGCGGGGAGCAATCAGCCCCAGCATTTT. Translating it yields CASVPKGTGGAGSNQPQHF.

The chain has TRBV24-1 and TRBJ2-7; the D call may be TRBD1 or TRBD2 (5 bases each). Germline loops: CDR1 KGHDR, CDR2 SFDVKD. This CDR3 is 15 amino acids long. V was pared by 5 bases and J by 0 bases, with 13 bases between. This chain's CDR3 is CATSAGTESSYEQYF. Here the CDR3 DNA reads TGTGCCACCAGTGCCGGGACGGAAAGCTCCTACGAGCAGTACTTC.

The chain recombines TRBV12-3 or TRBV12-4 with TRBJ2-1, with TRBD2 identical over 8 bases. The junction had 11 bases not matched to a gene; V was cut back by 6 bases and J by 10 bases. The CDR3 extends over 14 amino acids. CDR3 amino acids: CASRGGLDNREQFF. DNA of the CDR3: TGTGCCAGCAGGGGGGGACTAGACAACAGAGAGCAGTTCTTC.

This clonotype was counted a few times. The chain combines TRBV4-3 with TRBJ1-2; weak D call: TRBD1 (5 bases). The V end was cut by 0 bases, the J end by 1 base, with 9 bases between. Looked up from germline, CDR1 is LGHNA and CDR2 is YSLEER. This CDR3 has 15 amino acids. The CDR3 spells CASSQDRGDNYGYTF. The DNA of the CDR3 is TGCGCCAGCAGCCAAGATCGGGGGGATAACTATGGCTACACCTTC.

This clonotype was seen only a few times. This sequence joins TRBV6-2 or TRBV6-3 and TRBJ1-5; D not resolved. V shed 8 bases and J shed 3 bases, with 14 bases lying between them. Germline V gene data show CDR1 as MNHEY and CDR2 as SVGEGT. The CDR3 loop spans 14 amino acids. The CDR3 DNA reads TGTGCCAGCCAGATGGTAGACAACAATCAGCCCCAGCATTTT. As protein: CASQMVDNNQPQHF.

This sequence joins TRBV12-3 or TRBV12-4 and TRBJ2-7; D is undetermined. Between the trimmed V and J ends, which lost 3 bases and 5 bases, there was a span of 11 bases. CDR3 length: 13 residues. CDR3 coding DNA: TGTGCCAGCAGTTTTCTTAGCCTGGACGAGCAGTACTTC. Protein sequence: CASSFLSLDEQYF.

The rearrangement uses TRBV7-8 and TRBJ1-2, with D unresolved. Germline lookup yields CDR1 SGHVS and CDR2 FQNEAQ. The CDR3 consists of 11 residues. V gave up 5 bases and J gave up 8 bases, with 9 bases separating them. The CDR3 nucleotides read TGTGCCAGCAGCCTAGACGCCGGCTACACCTTC. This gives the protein CASSLDAGYTF.

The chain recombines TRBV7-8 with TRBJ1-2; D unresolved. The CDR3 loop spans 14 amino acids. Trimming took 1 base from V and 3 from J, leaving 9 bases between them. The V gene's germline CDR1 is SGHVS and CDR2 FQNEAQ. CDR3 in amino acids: CASSLGGEYYGYTF. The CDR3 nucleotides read TGTGCCAGCAGCTTAGGGGGTGAATACTATGGCTACACCTTC.

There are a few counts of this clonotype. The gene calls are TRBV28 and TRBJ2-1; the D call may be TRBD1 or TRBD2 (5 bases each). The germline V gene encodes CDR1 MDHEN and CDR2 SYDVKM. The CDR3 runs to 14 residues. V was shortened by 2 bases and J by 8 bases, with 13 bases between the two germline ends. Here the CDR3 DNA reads TGTGCCAGCAGTTTAGACGAGGGGATCCATGAGCAGTTCTTC. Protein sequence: CASSLDEGIHEQFF. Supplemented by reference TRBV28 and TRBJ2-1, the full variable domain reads DVKVTQSSRYLVKRTGEKVFLECVQDMDHENMFWYRQDPGLGLRLIYFSYDVKMKEKGDIPEGYSVSREKKERFSLILESASTNQTSMYLCASSLDEGIHEQFFGPGTRLTVL.

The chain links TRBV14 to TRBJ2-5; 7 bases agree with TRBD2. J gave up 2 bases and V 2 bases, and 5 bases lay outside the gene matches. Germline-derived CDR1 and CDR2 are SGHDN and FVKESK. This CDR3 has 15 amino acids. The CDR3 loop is CASSQLRGEQETQYF. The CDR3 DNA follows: TGTGCCAGCAGCCAATTACGGGGGGAACAAGAGACCCAGTACTTC.

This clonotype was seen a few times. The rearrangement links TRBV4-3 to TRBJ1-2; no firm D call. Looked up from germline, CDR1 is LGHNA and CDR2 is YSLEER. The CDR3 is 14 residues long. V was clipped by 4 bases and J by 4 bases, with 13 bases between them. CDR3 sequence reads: CASSLIGEAYGYTF. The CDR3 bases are TGCGCCAGCAGCCTTATCGGAGAGGCCTATGGCTACACCTTC.

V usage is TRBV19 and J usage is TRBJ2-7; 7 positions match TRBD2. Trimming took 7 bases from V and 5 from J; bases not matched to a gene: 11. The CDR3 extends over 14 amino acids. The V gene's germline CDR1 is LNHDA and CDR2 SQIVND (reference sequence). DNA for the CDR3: TGTGCCAGTAAAGGATGGGGGGGTAACGACGAGCAGTACTTC. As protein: CASKGWGGNDEQYF.

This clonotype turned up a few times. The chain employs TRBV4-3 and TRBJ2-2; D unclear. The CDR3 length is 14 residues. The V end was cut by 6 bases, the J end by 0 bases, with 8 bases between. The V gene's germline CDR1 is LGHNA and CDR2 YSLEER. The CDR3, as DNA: TGCGCCAGCAGTTTCAGACCGAACACCGGGGAGCTGTTTTTT. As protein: CASSFRPNTGELFF.

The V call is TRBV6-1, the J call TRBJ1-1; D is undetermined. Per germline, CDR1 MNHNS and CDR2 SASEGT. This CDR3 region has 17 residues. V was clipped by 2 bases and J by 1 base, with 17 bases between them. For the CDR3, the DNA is TGTGCCAGCAGTGAATTGATGTACACACTGACGAACACTGAAGCTTTCTTT. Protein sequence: CASSELMYTLTNTEAFF.

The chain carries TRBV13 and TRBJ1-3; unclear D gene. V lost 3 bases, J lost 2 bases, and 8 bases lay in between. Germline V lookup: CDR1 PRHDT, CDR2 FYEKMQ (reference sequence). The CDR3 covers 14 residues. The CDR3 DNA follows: TGTGCCAGCAGCTTTTCAAGCCCTGGAAACACCATATATTTT. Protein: CASSFSSPGNTIYF.

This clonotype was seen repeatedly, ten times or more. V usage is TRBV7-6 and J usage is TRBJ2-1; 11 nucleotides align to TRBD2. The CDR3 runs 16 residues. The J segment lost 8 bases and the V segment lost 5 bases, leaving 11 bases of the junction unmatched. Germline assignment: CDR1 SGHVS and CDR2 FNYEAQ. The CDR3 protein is CASSLLAGGAADEQFF. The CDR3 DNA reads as TGTGCCAGCAGCCTTTTAGCGGGGGGGGCCGCGGATGAGCAGTTCTTC.

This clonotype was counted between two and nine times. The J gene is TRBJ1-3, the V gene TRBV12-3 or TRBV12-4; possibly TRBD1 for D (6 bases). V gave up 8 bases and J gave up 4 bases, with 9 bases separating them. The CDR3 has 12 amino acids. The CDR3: CASLGGGNTIYF. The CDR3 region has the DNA TGTGCCAGCCTCGGGGGCGGAAACACCATATATTTT.

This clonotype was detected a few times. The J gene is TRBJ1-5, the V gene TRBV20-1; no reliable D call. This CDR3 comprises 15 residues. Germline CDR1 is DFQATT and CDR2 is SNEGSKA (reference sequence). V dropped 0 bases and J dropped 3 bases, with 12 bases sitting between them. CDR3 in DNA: TGCAGTGCTAGAGATTCATCGGGTTTCAATCAGCCCCAGCATTTT. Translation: CSARDSSGFNQPQHF.

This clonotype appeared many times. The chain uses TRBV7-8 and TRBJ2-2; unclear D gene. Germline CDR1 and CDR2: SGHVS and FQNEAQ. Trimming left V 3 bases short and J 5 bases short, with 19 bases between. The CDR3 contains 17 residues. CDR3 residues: CASSLDPGPAVTGELFF. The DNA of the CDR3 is TGTGCCAGCAGCTTGGACCCGGGCCCAGCCGTGACCGGGGAGCTGTTTTTT.